This T cell receptor beta chain was captured by sequencing in a study of cytomegalovirus exposure and HLA in healthy donors. The wider study: The same platform as the approximately 640 first-cohort repertoires was used for the 130 or so validation repertoires, a later analysis reported.

The method was immunoSEQ multiplex PCR; TCRdb's version includes in-frame clones alone and lacks a portion of them. The sample carries 35,000 to 55,000 clones, 93% recorded once. V lost 1 base and J 3 bases, leaving 10 bases between the germline ends. This CDR3 is 14 amino acids long. Germline V gene sequence: CDR1 SNHLY, CDR2 FYNNEI. A remark on this clone: Its antigen is as yet unknown.

Study-wide results and caveats: Reports described diagnosis of cytomegalovirus status by the classifier as highly specific and sensitive. About 180 TCR beta chains were listed as cytomegalovirus-associated.

The gene calls are TRBV2 and TRBJ2-7; no clear D gene. The sample was PBMCs. The source is a woman between 18 and 30 years old in good health and CMV-seronegative. The CDR3 DNA follows: TGTGCCAGCAGTGAAGTGCTTAGAATCTACGAGCAGTACTTC. Translating it yields CASSEVLRIYEQYF.